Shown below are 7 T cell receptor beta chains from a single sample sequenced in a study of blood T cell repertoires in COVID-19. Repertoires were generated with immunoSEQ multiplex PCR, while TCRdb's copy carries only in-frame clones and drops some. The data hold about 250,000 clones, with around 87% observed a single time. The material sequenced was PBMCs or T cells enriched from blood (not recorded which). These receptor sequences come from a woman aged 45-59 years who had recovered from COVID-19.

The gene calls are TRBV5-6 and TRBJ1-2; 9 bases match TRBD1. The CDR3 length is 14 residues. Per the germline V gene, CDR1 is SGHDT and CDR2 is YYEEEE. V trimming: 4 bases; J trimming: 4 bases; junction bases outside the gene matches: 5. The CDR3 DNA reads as TGTGCCAGCAGCATTCGGACAGGGGCCTATGGCTACACCTTC. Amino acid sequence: CASSIRTGAYGYTF.

The CDR3 coding sequence is TGTGCCAGCAGTTACAGTCGGGTTGTCTACGAGCAGTACTTC. As protein: CASSYSRVVYEQYF. The chain combines TRBV6-2 or TRBV6-3 with TRBJ2-7; D unresolved. Trimming shortened V by 2 bases and J by 3 bases, and 11 bases separated the two germline ends. There are 14 residues in the CDR3. Per germline, CDR1 MNHEY and CDR2 SVGEGT.

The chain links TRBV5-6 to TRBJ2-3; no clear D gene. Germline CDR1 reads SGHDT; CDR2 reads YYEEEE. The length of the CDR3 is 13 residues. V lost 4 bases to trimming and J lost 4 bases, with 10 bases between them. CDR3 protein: CASSPRVPDTQYF. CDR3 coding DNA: TGTGCCAGCAGCCCGAGAGTTCCAGATACGCAGTATTTT.

The CDR3 spells CASGGDPAKNIQYF. For the CDR3, the DNA is TGTGCCAGCGGCGGCGACCCGGCCAAAAACATTCAGTACTTC. V usage is TRBV28 and J usage is TRBJ2-4; D is unresolved. The CDR3 runs to 14 residues. Germline V CDR1 and CDR2: MDHEN, SYDVKM. Trimming shortened V by 8 bases and J by 1 base, and 12 bases separated the two germline ends.

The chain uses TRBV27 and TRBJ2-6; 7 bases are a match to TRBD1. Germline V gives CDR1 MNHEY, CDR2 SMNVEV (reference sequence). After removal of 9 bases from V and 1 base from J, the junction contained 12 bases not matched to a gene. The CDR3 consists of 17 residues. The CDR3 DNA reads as TGTGCCAGTACAAGGGGGCTTTTATCATCTGGGGCCAACGTCCTGACTTTC. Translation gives CASTRGLLSSGANVLTF.

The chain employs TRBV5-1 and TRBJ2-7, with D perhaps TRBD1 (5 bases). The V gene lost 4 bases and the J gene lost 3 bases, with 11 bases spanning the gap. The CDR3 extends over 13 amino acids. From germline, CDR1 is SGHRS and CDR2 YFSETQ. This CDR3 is CASSVTEDYEQYF. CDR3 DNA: TGCGCCAGCAGCGTGACAGAGGACTACGAGCAGTACTTC.

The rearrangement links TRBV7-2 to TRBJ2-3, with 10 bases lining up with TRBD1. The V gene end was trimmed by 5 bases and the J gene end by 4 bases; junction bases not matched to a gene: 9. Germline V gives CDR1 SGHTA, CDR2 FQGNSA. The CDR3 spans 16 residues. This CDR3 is CASSRQGARFSDTQYF. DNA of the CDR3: TGTGCCAGCAGCAGACAGGGGGCCAGGTTCTCAGATACGCAGTATTTT.